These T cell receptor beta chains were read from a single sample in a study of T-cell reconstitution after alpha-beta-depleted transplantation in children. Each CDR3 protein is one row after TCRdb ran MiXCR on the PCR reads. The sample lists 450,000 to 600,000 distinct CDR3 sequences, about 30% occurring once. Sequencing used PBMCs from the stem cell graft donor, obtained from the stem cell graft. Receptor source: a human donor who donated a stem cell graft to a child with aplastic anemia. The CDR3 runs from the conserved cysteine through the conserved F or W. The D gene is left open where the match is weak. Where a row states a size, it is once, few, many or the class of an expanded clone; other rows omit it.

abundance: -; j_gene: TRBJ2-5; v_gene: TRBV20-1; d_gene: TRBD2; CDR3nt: TGCAGTGCTGGCAATCGTGGACTAGCGGGACAAGAGACCCAGTACTTC; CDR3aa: CSAGNRGLAGQETQYF
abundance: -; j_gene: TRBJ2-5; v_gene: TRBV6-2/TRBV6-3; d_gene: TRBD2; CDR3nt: TGTGCCAGCAGTTATGTGGCGGGAGGGCTCCGGACTTTCCAAGAGACCCAGTACTTC; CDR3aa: CASSYVAGGLRTFQETQYF
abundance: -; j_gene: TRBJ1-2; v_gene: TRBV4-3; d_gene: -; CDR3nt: TGCGCCAGCAGCCACTACGGAGAACCGAGCTATGGCTACACCTTC; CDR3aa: CASSHYGEPSYGYTF
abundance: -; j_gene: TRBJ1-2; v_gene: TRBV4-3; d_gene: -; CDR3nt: TGCGCCAGCAGCCAAGACGCAGGGATGTATGGCTACACCTTC; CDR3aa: CASSQDAGMYGYTF
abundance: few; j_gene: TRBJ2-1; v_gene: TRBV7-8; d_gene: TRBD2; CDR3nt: TGTGCCAGCAGCCGAGACCTAGCGGGGTACAATGAGCAGTTCTTC; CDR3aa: CASSRDLAGYNEQFF
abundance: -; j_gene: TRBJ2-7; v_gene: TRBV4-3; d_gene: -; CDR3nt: TGCGCCAGCAGCCAAGATAGCCGGAACTACGAGCAGTACTTC; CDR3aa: CASSQDSRNYEQYF
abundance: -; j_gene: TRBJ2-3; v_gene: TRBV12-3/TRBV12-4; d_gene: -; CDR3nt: TGTGCCAGCAGCCGGCCACTTGGCACAGATACGCAGTATTTT; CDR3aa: CASSRPLGTDTQYF
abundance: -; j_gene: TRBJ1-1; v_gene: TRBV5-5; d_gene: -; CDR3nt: TGTGCCAGCAGCTTGATAGATAGGACTGAAGCTTTCTTT; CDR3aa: CASSLIDRTEAFF
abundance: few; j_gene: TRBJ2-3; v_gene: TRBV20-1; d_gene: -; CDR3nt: TGCAGTGCTAGAGTCCCTTTCACAGATACGCAGTATTTT; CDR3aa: CSARVPFTDTQYF
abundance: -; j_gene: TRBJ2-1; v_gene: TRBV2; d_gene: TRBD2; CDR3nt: TGTGCCAGCAGTGACTCTAGCGGGAGTGGCGATGAGCAGTTCTTC; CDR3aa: CASSDSSGSGDEQFF
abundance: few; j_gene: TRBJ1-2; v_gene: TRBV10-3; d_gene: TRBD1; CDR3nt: TGTGCCATCAGTCAGGGGGACGGCGGCGGCTATGGCTACACCTTC; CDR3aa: CAISQGDGGGYGYTF
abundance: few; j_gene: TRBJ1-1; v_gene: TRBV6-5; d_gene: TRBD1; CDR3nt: TGTGCCAGCAGTTACTCACCCGGGACAGGGAGGCTTGGGACTGAAGCTTTCTTT; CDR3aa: CASSYSPGTGRLGTEAFF
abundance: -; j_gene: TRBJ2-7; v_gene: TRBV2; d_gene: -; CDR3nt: TGTGCCAGCAGTGAAGGAATCGGATTCCAGGGGAGCTCCTACGAGCAGTACTTC; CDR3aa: CASSEGIGFQGSSYEQYF
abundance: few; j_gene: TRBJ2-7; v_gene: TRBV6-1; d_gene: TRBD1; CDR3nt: TGTGCCAGCAGTGAAGGGACAGGGGGCGGGTACGAGCAGTACTTC; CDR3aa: CASSEGTGGGYEQYF
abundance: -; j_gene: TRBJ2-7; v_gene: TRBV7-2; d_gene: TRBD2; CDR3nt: TGTGCCAGCAGCTTATCGGGCGGGAGGGCCCCCTACGAGCAGTACTTC; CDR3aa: CASSLSGGRAPYEQYF
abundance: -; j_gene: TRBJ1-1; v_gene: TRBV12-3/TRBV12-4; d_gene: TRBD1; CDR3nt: TGTGCCAGCAGTCCCCGACAGGGACGGGCTTTCTTT; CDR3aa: CASSPRQGRAFF
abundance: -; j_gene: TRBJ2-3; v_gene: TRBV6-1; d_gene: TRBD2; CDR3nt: TGTGCCAGTAGCGGGACCGCGAGTTTCATAGATACGCAGTATTTT; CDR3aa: CASSGTASFIDTQYF
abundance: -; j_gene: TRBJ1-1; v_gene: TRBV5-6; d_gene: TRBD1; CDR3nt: TGTGCCAGCAGCTTGGCATCAGGGGGCACTGAAGCTTTCTTT; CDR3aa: CASSLASGGTEAFF
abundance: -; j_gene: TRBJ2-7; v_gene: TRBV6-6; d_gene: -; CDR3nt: TGTGCCAGCAGCCACCGACGGAGGGAGCAGTACTTC; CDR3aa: CASSHRRREQYF
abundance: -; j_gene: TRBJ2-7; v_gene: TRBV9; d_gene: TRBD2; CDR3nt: TGTGCCAGCAGTCCCTCGGTTATAGCGGGGCCAGGAAACTACGAGCAGTACTTC; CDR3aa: CASSPSVIAGPGNYEQYF
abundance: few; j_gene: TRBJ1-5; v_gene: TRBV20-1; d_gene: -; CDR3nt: TGCAGTGCTGGGGGGAGTGTGCGCAATCAGCCCCAGCATTTT; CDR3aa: CSAGGSVRNQPQHF
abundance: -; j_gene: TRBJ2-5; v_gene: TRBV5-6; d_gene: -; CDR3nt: TGTGCCAGCAGCTTGGTCCGCAGTAACGGGGAGACCCAGTACTTC; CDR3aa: CASSLVRSNGETQYF
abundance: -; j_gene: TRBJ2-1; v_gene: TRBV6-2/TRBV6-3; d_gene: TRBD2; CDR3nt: TGTGCCAGCCTCTCACCGGGACTAGCACTTATTGAGCAGTTCTTC; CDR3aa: CASLSPGLALIEQFF
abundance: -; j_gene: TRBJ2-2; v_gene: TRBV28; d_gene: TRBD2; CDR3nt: TGTGCCAGCAGTTTGCTAGCGGTCGCGAACACCGGGGAGCTGTTTTTT; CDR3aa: CASSLLAVANTGELFF
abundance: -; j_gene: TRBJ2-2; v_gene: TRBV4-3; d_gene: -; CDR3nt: TGCGCCAGCAGCCAAGGGACGGCAGGGAGAAACACCGGGGAGCTGTTTTTT; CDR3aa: CASSQGTAGRNTGELFF
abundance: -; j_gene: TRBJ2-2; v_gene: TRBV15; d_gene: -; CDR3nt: TGTGCCACCAGGTGGTGGGACGCCGGGGAGCTGTTTTTT; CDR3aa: CATRWWDAGELFF
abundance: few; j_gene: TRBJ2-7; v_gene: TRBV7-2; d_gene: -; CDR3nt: TGTGCCAGCAGCTTTTGGAAACCCTACGAGCAGTACTTC; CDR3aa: CASSFWKPYEQYF
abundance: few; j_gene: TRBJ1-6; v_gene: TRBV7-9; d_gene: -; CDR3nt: TGTGCCAGCAGCTTACGGTCAGCCCGTCGTGATCCCCTCCACTTT; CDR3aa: CASSLRSARRDPLHF
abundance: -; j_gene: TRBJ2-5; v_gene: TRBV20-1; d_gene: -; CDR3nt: TGCAGTGCTAGGCCCCTGGCGGTTGGGGACCAAGAGACCCAGTACTTC; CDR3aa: CSARPLAVGDQETQYF
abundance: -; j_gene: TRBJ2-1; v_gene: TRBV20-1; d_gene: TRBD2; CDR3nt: TGCAGCGCTAATACCGTTTGGCTAGCGGGATCGAAGCAGTTCTTC; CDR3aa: CSANTVWLAGSKQFF
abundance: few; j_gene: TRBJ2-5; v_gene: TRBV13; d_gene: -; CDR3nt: TGTGCCAGCAGCTTACGAGGGCCGGGGGAGACCCAGTACTTC; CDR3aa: CASSLRGPGETQYF
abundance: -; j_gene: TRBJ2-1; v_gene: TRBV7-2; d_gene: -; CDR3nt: TGTGCCAGCAGCCCTAATGCATTAGCCTTTGAGCAGTTCTTC; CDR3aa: CASSPNALAFEQFF
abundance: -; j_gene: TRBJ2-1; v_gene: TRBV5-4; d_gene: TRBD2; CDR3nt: TGTGCCAGCAGCTTGGGAAGTTGGCGGGAGGGCGAGGAGTTCTTC; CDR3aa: CASSLGSWREGEEFF
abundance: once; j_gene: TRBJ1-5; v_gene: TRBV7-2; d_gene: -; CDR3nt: TGTGCCAGCAGCTTCAGCGTTTCCCAGCCCCAGCATTTT; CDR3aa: CASSFSVSQPQHF